This TCR beta chain was sequenced during a study of blood T cell repertoires in COVID-19. Study in general: Samples came from the United States, Italy and Spain, spanning acute and convalescent COVID-19. PBMCs, B-cell-depleted T cells, or T cells were the source of the cDNA or gDNA that made up the material.

Original processing methods: Cell counts per sample came from amplifying reference gene primers. Profiled with immunoSEQ multiplex PCR; TCRdb holds only in-frame clones, not every one. The D gene and trimming were derived from the DNA, and the V and J assignments and clone size from that table. The sample holds about 150,000 clones, 87% seen once. CDR1 and CDR2 from the germline V gene are KGHSH and LQKENI. V lost 2 bases and J lost 8, with 16 bases in between. This CDR3 comprises 15 residues. The chain has TRBV18 and TRBJ2-1, with D possibly matching TRBD2 (5 bases). Sequencing input: peripheral blood. This clonotype was sampled from a woman between 55 and 75 years old with active or convalescent COVID-19. CDR3 amino acids: CASSPRTGSGHEQFF. The CDR3 nucleotides are TGTGCCAGCTCACCAAGGACTGGCTCGGGCCATGAGCAGTTCTTC. The full variable domain, its missing parts supplied by reference TRBV18 and TRBJ2-1, is NAGVMQNPRHLVRRRGQEARLRCSPMKGHSHVYWYRQLPEEGLKFMVYLQKENIIDESGMPKERFSAEFPKEGPSILRIQQVVRGDSAAYFCASSPRTGSGHEQFFGPGTRLTVL.